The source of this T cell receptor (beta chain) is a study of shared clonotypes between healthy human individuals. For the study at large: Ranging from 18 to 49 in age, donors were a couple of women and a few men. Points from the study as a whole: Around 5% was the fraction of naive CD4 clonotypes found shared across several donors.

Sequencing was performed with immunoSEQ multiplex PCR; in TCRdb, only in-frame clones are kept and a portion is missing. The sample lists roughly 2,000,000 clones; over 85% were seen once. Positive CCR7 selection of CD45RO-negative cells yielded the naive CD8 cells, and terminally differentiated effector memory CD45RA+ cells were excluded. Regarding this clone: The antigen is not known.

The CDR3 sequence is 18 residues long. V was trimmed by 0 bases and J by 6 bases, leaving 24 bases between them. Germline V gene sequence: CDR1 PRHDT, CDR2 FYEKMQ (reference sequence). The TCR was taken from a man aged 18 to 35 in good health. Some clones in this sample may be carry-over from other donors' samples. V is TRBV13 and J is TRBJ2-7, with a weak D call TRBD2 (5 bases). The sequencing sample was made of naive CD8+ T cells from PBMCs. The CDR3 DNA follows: TGTGCCAGCAGCTTAGGGCCCCAGACTGGACTGCGAGGAGGCGAGCAGTACTTC. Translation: CASSLGPQTGLRGGEQYF. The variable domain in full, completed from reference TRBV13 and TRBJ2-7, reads AAGVIQSPRHLIKEKRETATLKCYPIPRHDTVYWYQQGPGQDPQFLISFYEKMQSDKGSIPDRFSAQQFSDYHSELNMSSLELGDSALYFCASSLGPQTGLRGGEQYFGPGTRLTVT.